This TCR beta chain was found in a study of blood T cell repertoires in COVID-19. Turning to the study itself: The samples span acute and convalescent COVID-19 from the United States, Italy and Spain.

CDR1 is SQVTM, CDR2 ANQGSEA, per germline. V lost 7 bases to trimming and J lost 4 bases; unmatched junction nucleotides: 6. CDR3 length: 12 amino acids. A note on this clone: This sample includes further DNA sequences coding for the same CDR3.

How the authors handled the data: Estimates of nucleated cell counts were drawn from the amplification of reference gene primers. Produced via immunoSEQ multiplex PCR; TCRdb's table is partial and in-frame only. From that table come the V and J calls and clone size; the DNA was used to work out D and trimming. The data hold about 200,000 clones, with approximately 90% observed a single time. Input material: peripheral blood. The TCR was taken from a young man who had recovered from COVID-19. The chain carries TRBV29-1 and TRBJ2-7; 8 nucleotides agree with TRBD1. The CDR3 region is CSAGTGTYEQYF. For the CDR3, the DNA is TGCAGCGCCGGGACAGGTACTTACGAGCAGTACTTC.